This is a list of T cell receptor beta chains from one sample in a study of glioma-infiltrating T cells after dendritic cell vaccination. Only in-frame clones appear in the TCRdb table, and some are missing; sequencing was by immunoSEQ multiplex PCR. The sample yields about 82,000 clones, around 86% seen once. Sequencing was performed on blood, taken after dendritic cell vaccination. These receptor sequences come from a human donor with glioblastoma. Each CDR3 is given with its conserved first and last residue. The D gene is left open where the match is weak. Not all rows give a size; the values are once, few, many and, for expanded clones, a class.

D gene	clone size	J gene	V gene	CDR3 DNA	CDR3 protein
TRBD2	-	TRBJ2-7	TRBV2	TGTGCCAGCAGCCGGGAGGGGTCGGGGAACGAGCAGTACTTC	CASSREGSGNEQYF
-	-	TRBJ2-7	TRBV6-1	TGTGCCAGCAGTGAAAAGGGACAATCCTACGAGCAGTACTTC	CASSEKGQSYEQYF
-	few	TRBJ2-3	TRBV15	TGTGCCACCAGCATTGGTGGGGGGAGCACAGATACGCAGTATTTT	CATSIGGGSTDTQYF
-	-	TRBJ1-4	TRBV20-1	TGCAGTGCTTACTTTAATGAAAAACTGTTTTTT	CSAYFNEKLFF
-	-	TRBJ1-2	TRBV14	TGTGCCAGCAGCCAAGATGGGAGCTATGGCTACACCTTC	CASSQDGSYGYTF
-	-	TRBJ1-2	TRBV2	TGTGCCAGCAGTAGGGGAACTAACTATGGCTACACCTTC	CASSRGTNYGYTF
-	-	TRBJ2-7	TRBV2	TGTGCCAGCGAACGGGAGACCTACGAGCAGTACTTC	CASERETYEQYF
-	-	TRBJ1-5	TRBV9	TGTGCCAGCAGCGTTGATGGAGGACCTAATCAGCCCCAGCATTTT	CASSVDGGPNQPQHF
-	-	TRBJ1-3	TRBV2	TGTGCCAGCAGTTACCAGGAAGGAAACACCATATATTTT	CASSYQEGNTIYF
-	-	TRBJ1-1	TRBV18	TGTGCCAGCTCACCCGGGACTGACACTGAAGCTTTCTTT	CASSPGTDTEAFF
TRBD1	-	TRBJ1-3	TRBV7-2	TGTGCCACCAAACAGGGGGCTGGAAACACCATATATTTT	CATKQGAGNTIYF
-	-	TRBJ1-1	TRBV6-6	TGTGCCAGCAGTCGGCAGGGTCAAACTGAAGCTTTCTTT	CASSRQGQTEAFF
TRBD1	-	TRBJ1-2	TRBV5-3	TGTGCCAGAAGCTTGGAACCCGTACAGGGGGCGCCCAAAAACTATGGCTACACCTTC	CARSLEPVQGAPKNYGYTF
TRBD1	-	TRBJ2-7	TRBV2	TGTGCCAGCAACCTCAGGGGGCCGGCCTACGAGCAGTACTTC	CASNLRGPAYEQYF
TRBD1	few	TRBJ2-7	TRBV9	TGTGCCAGCAGCGTAGGAACAGGGGAAGGCGAGCAGTACTTC	CASSVGTGEGEQYF
-	few	TRBJ1-5	TRBV2	TGTGCCAGCAGTCAGGACAGCGATAGCAATCAGCCCCAGCATTTT	CASSQDSDSNQPQHF
-	-	TRBJ1-2	TRBV12-5	TGTGCTAGTGGTTTGCCCCCACGGAGTGGGGGAGGACATGGCTACACCTTC	CASGLPPRSGGGHGYTF
-	-	TRBJ1-1	TRBV7-2	TGTGCCAGCAGCCCAGGACTAATACTTGAAGCTTTCTTT	CASSPGLILEAFF
-	-	TRBJ2-2	TRBV5-1	TGCGCCAGCAGCTTGGATAGCCTGACAGGTTCGCACGGGGAGCTGTTTTTT	CASSLDSLTGSHGELFF
-	once	TRBJ2-3	TRBV9	TGTGCCAGCAGCTTCTCCGGGGAGGGGGGTACAGATACGCAGTATTTT	CASSFSGEGGTDTQYF
-	-	TRBJ1-3	TRBV30	TGTGCCTTAAAGCAGGGCTCTGGAAACACCATATATTTT	CALKQGSGNTIYF
TRBD2	-	TRBJ2-2	TRBV29-1	TGCAGCGTTGGTAGCGGGGGCCGGGGAACGAACACCGGGGAGCTGTTTTTT	CSVGSGGRGTNTGELFF
TRBD1	-	TRBJ1-5	TRBV6-4	TGTGCCAGCAGTGAACGACAGGGTGATCAGCCCCAGCATTTT	CASSERQGDQPQHF
-	once	TRBJ2-5	TRBV5-4	TGTGCCAGCAGCCGGGGAGGGGGAGAGACCCAGTACTTC	CASSRGGGETQYF
-	-	TRBJ1-2	TRBV6-5	TGTGCCAGCAGCACGACAGGCCCCTATGGCTACACCTTC	CASSTTGPYGYTF
TRBD2	-	TRBJ2-5	TRBV19	TGTGCCAGTAGTACGGGACTAGCGGGTTTGCAAGAGACCCAGTACTTC	CASSTGLAGLQETQYF
-	once	TRBJ1-3	TRBV4-2	TGTGCCAGCAGCCCACGCGAGGGAGGAGGAAACACCATATATTTT	CASSPREGGGNTIYF
-	few	TRBJ2-7	TRBV7-8	TGTGCCAGCAGTTGGAGCTACGAGCAGTACTTC	CASSWSYEQYF
-	-	TRBJ1-2	TRBV5-6	TGTGCCAGCAGCTCCTCCAACTATGGCTACACCTTC	CASSSSNYGYTF
TRBD1	-	TRBJ2-7	TRBV5-1	TGCGCCAGCAGCTTGGAAGACAGGGGAAGAGACGAGCAGTACTTC	CASSLEDRGRDEQYF
TRBD2	-	TRBJ2-1	TRBV6-1	TGTGCCAGCAGTGAAGGGTACGGCGGGGGGCCGAGTGGATCCTACAATGAGCAGTTCTTC	CASSEGYGGGPSGSYNEQFF